A single sample gave rise to the 25 T cell receptor beta chains below, sequenced in a study of blood T cell repertoires in COVID-19. TCRdb's table, derived via immunoSEQ multiplex PCR, lists solely in-frame clones and lacks some. Of around 700,000 clones listed, 85% to 90% are singletons. The specimen was peripheral blood. The receptors stem from a woman in her late teens or twenties with acute or convalescent COVID-19.

This clone showed up just once. The chain combines TRBV12-3 or TRBV12-4 with TRBJ1-2; D perhaps matches TRBD1 (5 bases). Trimming took 8 bases from V and 7 from J, leaving 14 bases between them. The CDR3 extends over 12 amino acids. CDR3 in DNA: TGTGCCAGCGTAGGGGATTTTGCTGGCTACACCTTC. This gives the protein CASVGDFAGYTF.

The genes are TRBV24-1 and TRBJ2-3, with 14 bases identical to TRBD2. CDR3 length: 16 residues. V gave up 4 bases and J gave up 6 bases; unmatched junction bases: 5. CDR1 is KGHDR, CDR2 SFDVKD, per germline. The CDR3 loop reads CATSDSGLAGGDTQYF. CDR3 nucleotides: TGTGCCACCAGTGACTCCGGACTAGCGGGGGGCGATACGCAGTATTTT.

The chain carries TRBV15 and TRBJ2-1; 8 bases map to TRBD2. After removal of 0 bases from V and 3 bases from J, the junction contained 7 bases not matched to a gene. Germline-derived CDR1 and CDR2 are LNHNV and YYDKDF (reference sequence). The CDR3 has 17 amino acids. Here the CDR3 DNA reads TGTGCCACCAGCAGAGAAGGGTGGCTAGCGGGCTACAATGAGCAGTTCTTC. Protein sequence: CATSREGWLAGYNEQFF.

The rearrangement uses TRBV12-3 or TRBV12-4 and TRBJ1-4, with TRBD1 matching 8 bases. The CDR3 length is 13 residues. V was pared by 5 bases and J by 7 bases, with 3 bases of the junction left unmatched. The CDR3 is CASSIRGPEKLFF. DNA for the CDR3: TGTGCCAGCAGTATCAGGGGGCCTGAAAAACTGTTTTTT.

In regard to this clone: One end of the junction fails to match germline, which may point to a read error. The gene calls are TRBV2 and TRBJ1-4; D is perhaps TRBD1 (5 bases). CDR3 length: 15 residues. The germline V gene encodes CDR1 SNHLY and CDR2 FYNNEI. The CDR3 protein is CASSERGTEAEKVFF. CDR3 coding DNA: TGTGCCAGCAGTGAGCGCGGGACCGAAGCGGAAAAAGTGTTTTTT.

A single count supports this clone. The V and J genes are TRBV7-9 and TRBJ2-6, with D hard to call. Germline values: CDR1 SEHNR, CDR2 FQNEAQ (reference sequence). The V gene lost 3 bases and the J gene lost 1 base, with 13 bases spanning the gap. The CDR3 sequence is 17 residues long. The CDR3 coding sequence is TGTGCCAGCAGCTTTAGCTCGGGTTTATCTGGGGCCAACGTCCTGACTTTC. Amino acids: CASSFSSGLSGANVLTF.

This clone was seen a few times. This chain joins TRBV7-6 and TRBJ1-2; 8 bases agree with TRBD1. Trimming at V came to 2 bases and at J to 6 bases, leaving 8 bases not matched to a gene. The CDR3 extends over 15 amino acids. Germline CDR1 reads SGHVS; CDR2 reads FNYEAQ. CDR3 sequence (DNA): TGTGCCAGCAGCTTATGGGCAGGGGGCATGGATGGCTACACCTTC. Encoded protein: CASSLWAGGMDGYTF.

The chain joins TRBV19 to TRBJ2-7; TRBD1 matches at 10 bases. The germline gives CDR1 LNHDA, CDR2 SQIVND (reference sequence). Trimming cost V 5 bases and J 4 bases; bases outside gene matches: 8. The CDR3 contains 15 residues. Here the CDR3 DNA reads TGTGCCAGTAGTGGCACCGGGACAGGGGAGTACGAGCAGTACTTC. This codes for CASSGTGTGEYEQYF.

Here the CDR3 reads CSVGAGGVQGYTF. The CDR3 DNA follows: TGCAGCGTTGGGGCAGGGGGCGTCCAGGGCTACACCTTC. V and J are TRBV29-1 and TRBJ1-2, with TRBD1 matching over 8 bases. V lost 4 bases to trimming and J lost 8 bases; unmatched junction nucleotides: 9. Germline V gives CDR1 SQVTM, CDR2 ANQGSEA. CDR3 length: 13 amino acids.

This chain links TRBV7-2 with TRBJ2-2; tentative D call: TRBD1 (6 bases). Per the germline V gene, CDR1 is SGHTA and CDR2 is FQGNSA. V lost 4 bases to trimming and J lost 1 base, with 13 bases between them. CDR3 size: 16 residues. CDR3 loop: CASSSRQAKNTGELFF. In DNA, the CDR3 is TGTGCCAGCAGCTCACGACAGGCTAAGAACACCGGGGAGCTGTTTTTT.

The chain couples TRBV5-1 to TRBJ2-3, with TRBD2 as a possible D gene (5 bases). V was pared by 4 bases and J by 2 bases, with 11 bases between. CDR1 is SGHRS, CDR2 YFSETQ, per germline. The length of the CDR3 is 14 residues. CDR3 region: CASSTDLFTDTQYF. As DNA, the CDR3 is TGCGCCAGCAGCACGGACTTATTCACAGATACGCAGTATTTT.

The chain has TRBV6-5 and TRBJ2-2, with TRBD1 as a possible D gene (5 bases). CDR1 is MNHEY and CDR2 is SVGAGI in the germline V gene. The CDR3 is made up of 13 amino acids. Trimming cost V 11 bases and J 0 bases, with 10 bases left between them. CDR3 in DNA: TGTGCCGCAAGGACAACGAACACCGGGGAGCTGTTTTTT. Protein: CAARTTNTGELFF.

The rearrangement joins TRBV14 to TRBJ2-3, with 11 nucleotides matching TRBD2. Germline values: CDR1 SGHDN, CDR2 FVKESK. The CDR3 runs 16 residues. V gave up 1 base and J gave up 4 bases; unmatched junction bases: 4. The DNA of the CDR3 is TGTGCCAGCAGCCAAGGTCATAGCGGGGGGGCAGATACGCAGTATTTT. Its protein is CASSQGHSGGADTQYF.

This sequence joins TRBV9 and TRBJ1-1, with TRBD1 matching 7 bases. V dropped 4 bases and J dropped 3; count of bases not matched to a gene: 9. Germline V gene data show CDR1 as SGDLS and CDR2 as YYNGEE. The CDR3 extends over 15 amino acids. CDR3 region: CASSPTTGPYTEAFF. The CDR3 region has the DNA TGTGCCAGCAGCCCAACGACAGGGCCATACACTGAAGCTTTCTTT.

With respect to this clone: This CDR3 is also generated by other DNA sequences in the sample. The gene calls are TRBV12-5 and TRBJ1-5; D remains unclear. Germline V gene data show CDR1 as LGHNT and CDR2 as FRNRAP. The V end lost 1 base, the J end lost 5 bases, and 6 bases lay between the germline ends. This CDR3 is built from 13 residues. CDR3 loop: CASGLGRDQPQHF. In DNA, the CDR3 is TGTGCTAGTGGTTTGGGCCGGGATCAGCCCCAGCATTTT.

V and J are TRBV4-2 and TRBJ2-7, with TRBD2 as a possible D gene (5 bases). V lost 1 base and J lost 3, with 16 bases in between. The CDR3 has 16 residues. CDR1 is LGHNA and CDR2 is YNFKEQ in the germline V gene. The CDR3 protein is CASSQGSSGESYEQYF. The CDR3 DNA reads as TGTGCCAGCAGCCAAGGGTCAAGTGGGGAGAGCTACGAGCAGTACTTC.

The rearrangement links TRBV9 to TRBJ1-5, with D tentatively TRBD1 (5 bases). Trimming cost V 0 bases and J 6 bases, with 10 bases left between them. In germline, CDR1 is SGDLS, CDR2 YYNGEE. CDR3 length: 14 residues. CDR3 nucleotides: TGTGCCAGCAGCGTAGCGGAGGGGTCTCAGCCCCAGCATTTT. Translated: CASSVAEGSQPQHF.

The chain carries TRBV7-2 and TRBJ1-5; D unresolved. CDR3 size: 14 residues. Trimming stripped 5 bases from V and 2 bases from J, with 10 bases between. Germline V lookup: CDR1 SGHTA, CDR2 FQGNSA. This chain's CDR3 is CASSERFGNQPQHF. Here the CDR3 DNA reads TGTGCCAGCAGCGAGCGCTTTGGCAATCAGCCCCAGCATTTT.

The chain couples TRBV5-6 to TRBJ2-1; weak D call: TRBD2 (6 bases). The germline gives CDR1 SGHDT, CDR2 YYEEEE. V was trimmed by 4 bases and J by 3 bases, leaving 17 bases between them. The CDR3 is 16 amino acids. CDR3 DNA sequence: TGTGCCAGCAGCCGTACGGAGGGGCCGGTCTACAATGAGCAGTTCTTC. It codes for CASSRTEGPVYNEQFF.

The V and J genes are TRBV7-8 and TRBJ2-3, with 11 bases identical to TRBD2. This CDR3 is 19 amino acids long. Trimming at V came to 4 bases and at J to 6 bases, leaving 18 bases not matched to a gene. Germline assignment: CDR1 SGHVS and CDR2 FQNEAQ. The CDR3 nucleotides read TGTGCCAGCAGCTACACCAGCCGGCCTAGCGGGGGGCTGTCGGATACGCAGTATTTT. As protein: CASSYTSRPSGGLSDTQYF.

The chain combines TRBV7-2 with TRBJ2-7; D is possibly TRBD2 (6 bases). CDR1 is SGHTA and CDR2 is FQGNSA in the germline V gene. Trimming took off 4 bases at V and 5 bases at J, with 15 bases between the two ends. This CDR3 is built from 14 residues. The CDR3 region is CASSSPRLGDEQYF. In nucleotides, the CDR3 is TGTGCCAGCAGCTCCCCCCGACTAGGGGACGAGCAGTACTTC. The full variable domain, completed using reference TRBV7-2 and TRBJ2-7, is GAGVSQSPSNKVTEKGKDVELRCDPISGHTALYWYRQSLGQGLEFLIYFQGNSAPDKSGLPSDRFSAERTGGSVSTLTIQRTQQEDSAVYLCASSSPRLGDEQYFGPGTRLTVT.

This rearrangement joins TRBV7-9 to TRBJ1-1; D not certain. Germline-derived CDR1 and CDR2 are SEHNR and FQNEAQ (reference sequence). Trimming shortened V by 4 bases and J by 4 bases, and 13 bases separated the two germline ends. CDR3 size: 14 residues. CDR3 amino acids: CASSYLLEGTEAFF. CDR3 nucleotides: TGTGCCAGCAGCTACCTCCTGGAGGGCACTGAAGCTTTCTTT.

This clone was recorded once. DNA of the CDR3: TGTGCCAGCAGTATCACGACTAGCGGGGGGGCATGGTATACGCAGTATTTT. Protein: CASSITTSGGAWYTQYF. The V and J genes are TRBV27 and TRBJ2-3; 14 nucleotides match TRBD2. The CDR3 loop spans 17 amino acids. In germline, CDR1 is MNHEY, CDR2 SMNVEV (reference sequence). Trimming at V came to 5 bases and at J to 7 bases, leaving 11 bases not matched to a gene.

This chain uses TRBV7-9 with TRBJ2-1, with D possibly TRBD2 on 6 matching bases. Trimming took 3 bases from V and 6 from J, leaving 9 bases between them. The V gene's germline CDR1 is SEHNR and CDR2 FQNEAQ (reference sequence). The CDR3 has 13 amino acids. The CDR3 coding sequence is TGTGCCAGCAGCTTGGGACTTCTCAATGAGCAGTTCTTC. Protein product: CASSLGLLNEQFF.

J is TRBJ2-7 and V is TRBV7-9; 9 bases line up with TRBD1. The germline gives CDR1 SEHNR, CDR2 FQNEAQ (reference sequence). CDR3 length: 13 amino acids. The J segment lost 4 bases and the V segment lost 5 bases, leaving 3 bases of the junction unmatched. CDR3 coding DNA: TGTGCCAGCAGCCGGGACAGGGATTACGAGCAGTACTTC. Protein: CASSRDRDYEQYF.